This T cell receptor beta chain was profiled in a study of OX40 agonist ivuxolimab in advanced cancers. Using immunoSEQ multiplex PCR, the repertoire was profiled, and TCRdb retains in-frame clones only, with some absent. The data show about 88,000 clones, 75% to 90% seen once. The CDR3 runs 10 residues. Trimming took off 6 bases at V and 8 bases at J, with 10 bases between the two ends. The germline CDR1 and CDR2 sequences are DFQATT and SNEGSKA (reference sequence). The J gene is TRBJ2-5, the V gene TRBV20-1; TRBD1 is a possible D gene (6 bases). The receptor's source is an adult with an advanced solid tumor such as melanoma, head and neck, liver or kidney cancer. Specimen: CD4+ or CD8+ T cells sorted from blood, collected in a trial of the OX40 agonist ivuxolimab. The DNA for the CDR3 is TGCAGTGCCCACAGGGAAACCCAGTACTTC. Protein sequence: CSAHRETQYF.